This T cell receptor (beta chain) comes out of a study of blood T cell repertoires in COVID-19. Germline V lookup: CDR1 ENHRY, CDR2 SYGVKD. The CDR3 length is 14 residues. V shed 3 bases and J 7 bases; nucleotides not matched to a gene: 5. Sequencing used immunoSEQ multiplex PCR; TCRdb keeps in-frame clones, though not all of them. The table records about 300,000 clones, approximately 82% of them present only once. The V and J genes are TRBV10-3 and TRBJ1-5; 8 nucleotides agree with TRBD1. The sequencing sample was made of peripheral blood. This sequence originates from a woman in her 50s with acute or convalescent COVID-19. For the CDR3, the DNA is TGTGCCATCAGTGAACAGGGGGTGGAACAGCCCCAGCATTTT. It specifies CAISEQGVEQPQHF.